The sequence of this T cell receptor beta chain was determined in a study of blood T cell repertoires in COVID-19. Study-level information: PBMCs, B-cell-depleted T cells, or T cells were the source of the cDNA or gDNA that made up the material.

Those enrolled, adults aged about 18 to 95 years, came from 20 to 25 US areas. Categorization into cohorts depended on clinical history that participants reported. Germline loops: CDR1 KGHSH, CDR2 LQKENI. The CDR3 consists of 17 residues. V shed 2 bases and J shed 0 bases, with 14 bases lying between them. In the original processing: Using reference gene primer amplification, nucleated cell counts were estimated. The repertoire was sequenced with immunoSEQ multiplex PCR; TCRdb's copy has only in-frame clones and lacks some. The D gene and trimming were derived from the DNA, and the V and J assignments and clone size from that table. The profile shows under 300,000 clones, 86% of them singletons.

This sequence was found in a man younger than 35 who had recovered from COVID-19. The chain joins TRBV18 to TRBJ1-5; D perhaps matches TRBD1 (6 bases). The sequencing input was PBMCs or T cells enriched from blood (not recorded which). The CDR3 bases are TGTGCCAGCTCACCAAGGGGACACGTGGGTAGCAATCAGCCCCAGCATTTT. Translating gives CASSPRGHVGSNQPQHF.